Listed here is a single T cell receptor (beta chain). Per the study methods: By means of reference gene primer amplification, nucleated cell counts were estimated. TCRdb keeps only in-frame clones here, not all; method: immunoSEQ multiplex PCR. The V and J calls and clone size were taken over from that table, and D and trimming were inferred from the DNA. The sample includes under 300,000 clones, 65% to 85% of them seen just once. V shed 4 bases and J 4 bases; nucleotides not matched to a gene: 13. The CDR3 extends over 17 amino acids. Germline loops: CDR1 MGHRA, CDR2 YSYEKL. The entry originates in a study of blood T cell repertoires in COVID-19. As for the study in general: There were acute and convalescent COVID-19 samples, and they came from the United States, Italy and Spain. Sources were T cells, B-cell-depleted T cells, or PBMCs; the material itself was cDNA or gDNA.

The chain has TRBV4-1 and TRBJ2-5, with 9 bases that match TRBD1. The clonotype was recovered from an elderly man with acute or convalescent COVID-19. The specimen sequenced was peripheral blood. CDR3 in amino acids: CASSRGSDRGFRETQYF. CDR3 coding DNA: TGCGCCAGCAGCCGGGGGTCGGACAGGGGATTTAGAGAGACCCAGTACTTC.